The clone carrying this T cell receptor (beta chain) was counted only a few times. This CDR3 is also generated by other DNA sequences in the sample. Sequencing was performed with immunoSEQ multiplex PCR; in TCRdb, only in-frame clones are kept and a portion is missing. This table holds about 670,000 clones, less than 80% found once. The sample originates from a study of shared clonotypes between healthy human individuals. The CDR3 contains 15 residues. With 6 bases clipped from V and 1 base from J, the junction kept 7 bases outside the gene matches. From germline, CDR1 is MNHEY and CDR2 SVGAGI. This clonotype was sampled from a woman in her thirties in good health. Sequenced material: memory CD4+ T cells sorted from blood. Subset here: CD45RA-negative fraction. The chain recombines TRBV6-5 with TRBJ2-7; TRBD2 matches at 9 bases. The CDR3 loop reads CASSSLAGGSYEQYF. CDR3 bases: TGTGCCAGCAGCTCCCTGGCGGGAGGGTCCTACGAGCAGTACTTC.